This TCR beta chain comes out of a study of neurological immune-mediated disorders. This clonotype occurred many times. As yet, its antigen is unknown. From germline, CDR1 is DFQATT and CDR2 SNEGSKA (reference sequence). Trimming cost V 5 bases and J 3 bases; bases outside gene matches: 7. The CDR3 runs to 13 residues. TCRdb analysed the 5' RACE reads with MiXCR anew, one entry per CDR3 protein. The sample holds approximately 51,000 distinct CDR3 sequences, 3% to 4% seen once. Notes on the study in general: One related-CDR3 cluster, which may be a signature, held the repertoires of 18 of 34 multiple sclerosis patients after phylogenetic grouping. While HTLV-1-associated myelopathy showed the greatest TCR clonal expansion, multiple sclerosis showed the least, falling below healthy controls.

The sequence came from a man aged 40-49 years with multiple sclerosis. Sequencing input: PBMCs. The chain links TRBV20-1 to TRBJ2-7, with TRBD1 matching over 7 bases. CDR3 sequence: CSAPKAGGYEQYF. In DNA, the CDR3 is TGCAGTGCTCCCAAGGCAGGGGGCTACGAGCAGTACTTC.